This T cell receptor (beta chain) emerged from a study of regulatory T cells in long-lasting Graves disease. Documented time point: persistent/refractory GD, antithyroid drugs over 5 years with positive TRAb. Preparation of the TCR library used RNA extracted from PBMCs. The collection involved drawing 8 to 9 milliliters of peripheral blood into EDTA tubes. There are 10 residues in the CDR3. V lost 6 bases and J 10 bases, leaving 9 bases between the germline ends. Germline V lookup: CDR1 MNHNS, CDR2 SASEGT. This clonotype has ten or more counts. HTBI primers from iRepertoire and Arm-PCR of CDR3 regions yielded the TCR beta libraries. MiXCR, run by TCRdb on the multiplex PCR reads, gives a single entry per CDR3 protein. The table lists 400,000 or so distinct CDR3 sequences, around 22% of them singletons, with about a quarter in the top ten.

Material: peripheral blood mononuclear cells (PBMCs), obtained when the disease was refractory, from a patient treated with antithyroid drugs. This chain connects TRBV6-1 to TRBJ1-1; D is unclear. The clonotype was recovered from a female donor with Graves disease. DNA of the CDR3: TGTGCCAGCAGGGTGGTACTAGCTTTCTTT. This gives the protein CASRVVLAFF.